One and the same sample provided the 31 T cell receptor beta chains below, sequenced in a study of T cells after yellow fever vaccination. TCRdb processed the 5' RACE reads anew with MiXCR; each CDR3 protein has one entry. The table records over 300,000 distinct CDR3 sequences, 3% to 4.5% of them present only once. This sample comprised PBMCs, obtained on the day of the yellow fever booster vaccination. The receptors derive from a man in his late teens or twenties who received the YFV17D yellow fever vaccine.

The table lists this clonotype with many counts. V gene TRBV20-1 combines with J gene TRBJ2-1; TRBD2 is a possible D gene (6 bases). This CDR3 comprises 15 residues. V was trimmed by 3 bases and J by 6 bases, leaving 18 bases between them. Germline CDR1 is DFQATT and CDR2 is SNEGSKA (reference sequence). The CDR3 is CSASSGRDLFNEQFF. The CDR3 DNA sequence: TGCAGTGCTAGTAGCGGCAGGGATTTATTCAATGAGCAGTTCTTC.

This chain links TRBV4-3 with TRBJ1-2; D gene ambiguous. V lost 0 bases to trimming and J lost 6 bases, with 11 bases between them. There are 14 residues in the CDR3. CDR1 is LGHNA and CDR2 is YSLEER in the germline V gene. CDR3 bases: TGCGCCAGCAGCCAAGATTTCCCTGTACATGGCTACACCTTC. Its protein product is CASSQDFPVHGYTF.

Many counts were recorded for this clonotype. The chain carries TRBV29-1 and TRBJ1-5, with D perhaps matching TRBD1 (5 bases). The CDR3 totals 14 residues. The V end was cut by 4 bases, the J end by 0 bases, with 10 bases between. From germline, CDR1 is SQVTM and CDR2 ANQGSEA. CDR3 sequence (DNA): TGCAGCGTTGGTTCAGGGCATAGCAATCAGCCCCAGCATTTT. Encoded protein: CSVGSGHSNQPQHF.

This clonotype was counted ten times or more. The genes are TRBV4-2 and TRBJ2-3; D ambiguous. Germline V lookup: CDR1 LGHNA, CDR2 YNFKEQ. This CDR3 region has 16 residues. V lost 4 bases to trimming and J lost 1 base, with 15 bases between them. CDR3 loop: CASSRPETSGTDTQYF. DNA of the CDR3: TGTGCCAGCAGCCGGCCAGAGACTTCTGGCACAGATACGCAGTATTTT.

The chain joins TRBV7-8 to TRBJ1-1; unclear D gene. The CDR3 is made up of 13 amino acids. CDR1 is SGHVS and CDR2 is FQNEAQ in the germline V gene. Trimming removed 7 bases from V and 3 bases from J, with 12 bases in between. The CDR3 loop is CASTLPPYTEAFF. CDR3 nucleotides: TGTGCCAGCACCCTTCCACCGTACACTGAAGCTTTCTTT.

Many counts were recorded for this clonotype. This chain connects TRBV24-1 to TRBJ2-1; possibly TRBD1 for D (6 bases). V was pared by 6 bases and J by 5 bases, with 13 bases between. The CDR3 loop spans 14 amino acids. Germline CDR1 reads KGHDR; CDR2 reads SFDVKD. The CDR3 nucleotides are TGTGCCACCAGTTTAGACAGGATGGACAATGAGCAGTTCTTC. This gives the protein CATSLDRMDNEQFF.

This clonotype has a count of ten or more. This chain links TRBV15 with TRBJ2-3; tentative D call: TRBD2 (5 bases). Germline V CDR1 and CDR2: LNHNV, YYDKDF (reference sequence). Trimming stripped 4 bases from V and 2 bases from J, with 16 bases between. This CDR3 spans 16 amino acids. The CDR3 protein is CATSTGSGGLTDTQYF. In DNA, the CDR3 is TGTGCCACCAGCACTGGGAGCGGAGGCCTCACAGATACGCAGTATTTT.

This clonotype was seen a few times. The rearrangement uses TRBV19 and TRBJ1-4, with 10 bases identical to TRBD1. Germline CDR1 is LNHDA and CDR2 is SQIVND (reference sequence). Unmatched junction bases numbered 4, after V lost 3 bases and J lost 0 bases. This CDR3 contains 17 residues. CDR3 region: CASSIGQGVATNEKLFF. The CDR3, as DNA: TGTGCCAGTAGTATCGGACAGGGGGTTGCAACTAATGAAAAACTGTTTTTT.

This clonotype was recorded a few times. This chain links TRBV12-3 or TRBV12-4 with TRBJ1-5, with a weak D call TRBD1 (6 bases). V was pared by 5 bases and J by 6 bases, with 14 bases between. The CDR3 has 14 residues. The CDR3 loop reads CASSLQGRVQPQHF. CDR3 sequence (DNA): TGTGCCAGCAGTCTACAGGGTAGGGTTCAGCCCCAGCATTTT.

This chain uses TRBV7-9 with TRBJ2-2, with D possibly TRBD1 on 6 matching bases. The CDR3 totals 16 residues. V was clipped by 6 bases and J by 4 bases, with 18 bases between them. CDR1 and CDR2 from the germline V gene are SEHNR and FQNEAQ (reference sequence). The CDR3 sequence is CASSPPDSPSTGELFF. The CDR3 coding sequence is TGTGCCAGCAGTCCCCCGGACAGCCCTTCCACCGGGGAGCTGTTTTTT.

This clonotype showed up just a few times. The chain links TRBV7-9 to TRBJ1-5; 10 bases line up with TRBD1. CDR3 length: 16 amino acids. The germline CDR1 and CDR2 sequences are SEHNR and FQNEAQ (reference sequence). The V segment lost 5 bases and the J segment 4 bases; nucleotides outside the gene matches: 8. CDR3 nucleotides: TGTGCCAGCAGCCCACCTCGGACAGGGGGGAATCAGCCCCAGCATTTT. It yields the protein CASSPPRTGGNQPQHF.

At least ten counts were recorded for this clonotype. J is TRBJ2-1 and V is TRBV5-1; 10 nucleotides agree with TRBD2. Losses at the gene ends were 0 bases for V and 5 bases for J; bases not matched to a gene: 2. Germline V CDR1 and CDR2: SGHRS, YFSETQ. This CDR3 has 15 residues. The CDR3 DNA reads TGCGCCAGCAGCTTGGTTCTAGCGGGGGACAATGAGCAGTTCTTC. Protein sequence: CASSLVLAGDNEQFF.

This clonotype has at least ten counts. V is TRBV27 and J is TRBJ2-5, with TRBD1 identical over 8 bases. CDR1 and CDR2 (germline): MNHEY, SMNVEV (reference sequence). The CDR3 is 13 residues long. After removal of 4 bases from V and 5 bases from J, the junction contained 3 bases not matched to a gene. CDR3 nucleotide sequence: TGTGCCAGCAGTTCACGACAGGGGGAGACCCAGTACTTC. As protein: CASSSRQGETQYF.

Ten or more counts support this clonotype. This rearrangement joins TRBV7-6 to TRBJ1-6; D is undetermined. The CDR3 contains 17 residues. The germline V gene encodes CDR1 SGHVS and CDR2 FNYEAQ. V lost 5 bases to trimming and J lost 0 bases, with 14 bases between them. The CDR3 region is CASSPYRASSYNSPLHF. In DNA, the CDR3 is TGTGCCAGCAGCCCATACCGGGCCAGCTCCTATAATTCACCCCTCCACTTT.

This clonotype was counted many times. This chain uses TRBV28 with TRBJ2-7, with D perhaps matching TRBD1 (5 bases). CDR1 is MDHEN, CDR2 SYDVKM, per germline. Trimming took off 8 bases at V and 4 bases at J, with 21 bases between the two ends. The CDR3 sequence is 15 residues long. CDR3 loop: CASAPDTSRLYEQYV. As DNA, the CDR3 is TGTGCCAGCGCCCCGGACACCTCAAGGCTTTACGAGCAGTACGTC.

At least ten counts were recorded for this clonotype. The J gene is TRBJ2-1, the V gene TRBV5-1, with D perhaps given as TRBD1 or TRBD2 (5 bases each). V was cut by 3 bases and J by 2 bases, with 12 bases left in between. Germline values: CDR1 SGHRS, CDR2 YFSETQ. This CDR3 is built from 15 residues. The CDR3 sequence: CASSSGIGAYNEQFF. The DNA of the CDR3 is TGCGCCAGCAGCTCGGGGATAGGGGCCTACAATGAGCAGTTCTTC.

There are many counts of this clonotype. V and J are TRBV5-4 and TRBJ2-1, with 11 bases aligning to TRBD2. Losses at the gene ends were 4 bases for V and 3 bases for J; bases not matched to a gene: 6. The CDR3 totals 16 residues. CDR1 and CDR2 (germline): SGHNT, YYREEE (reference sequence). The CDR3 bases are TGTGCCAGCAGCCCCACTAGCGGGGGCCACTACAATGAGCAGTTCTTC. Translating gives CASSPTSGGHYNEQFF.

In this sample, this clonotype turned up many times. The chain joins TRBV20-1 to TRBJ1-5; 10 nucleotides align to TRBD1. V shed 6 bases, J shed 7 bases, and the junction held 3 bases outside the gene matches. Germline loops: CDR1 DFQATT, CDR2 SNEGSKA (reference sequence). The CDR3 covers 12 residues. The CDR3 coding sequence is TGCAGTGCAGGGACAGGGGTACAGCCCCAGCATTTT. It specifies CSAGTGVQPQHF.

Only a few counts were recorded for this clonotype. The genes are TRBV28 and TRBJ2-7; no clear D gene. The CDR3 extends over 12 amino acids. V was clipped by 6 bases and J by 1 base, with 7 bases between them. Germline CDR1 and CDR2: MDHEN and SYDVKM. DNA of the CDR3: TGTGCCAGCAGAAGAGCGTCCTACGAGCAGTACTTC. It encodes CASRRASYEQYF.

This clonotype has at least ten counts. The chain recombines TRBV5-6 with TRBJ1-2, with TRBD1 matching over 9 bases. The ends lost 4 bases at V and 7 bases at J; junction bases unmatched: 8. In germline, CDR1 is SGHDT, CDR2 YYEEEE. The CDR3 loop spans 14 amino acids. DNA for the CDR3: TGTGCCAGCAGCAGATACTACAGGGGGCCTGGCTACACCTTC. Translating it yields CASSRYYRGPGYTF. Full variable domain (remainder filled in from reference TRBV5-6 and TRBJ1-2): DAGVTQSPTHLIKTRGQQVTLRCSPKSGHDTVSWYQQALGQGPQFIFQYYEEEERQRGNFPDRFSGHQFPNYSSELNVNALLLGDSALYLCASSRYYRGPGYTFGSGTRLTVV.

At least ten counts were recorded for this clonotype. The chain is built from TRBV5-1 and TRBJ2-1; tentative D call: TRBD1 (5 bases). V lost 1 base, J lost 2 bases, and 16 bases lay in between. Germline V gives CDR1 SGHRS, CDR2 YFSETQ. This CDR3 is built from 17 residues. The CDR3 DNA sequence: TGCGCCAGCAGCTTGCAGTTGGGGCTTGGTGCCTACAATGAGCAGTTCTTC. Translated, it gives CASSLQLGLGAYNEQFF.

The V call is TRBV28, the J call TRBJ1-4, with D possibly TRBD1 on 5 matching bases. V shed 8 bases and J shed 7 bases, with 11 bases lying between them. Germline V gives CDR1 MDHEN, CDR2 SYDVKM. This CDR3 is 12 amino acids long. CDR3: CASSGLREKLFF. In DNA form, the CDR3 reads TGTGCCAGCTCGGGACTTCGTGAAAAACTGTTTTTT.

This chain links TRBV20-1 with TRBJ1-2, with TRBD1 identical over 9 bases. With V trimmed by 6 bases and J by 8 bases, 7 bases remained unmatched. The CDR3 extends over 12 amino acids. CDR1 and CDR2 from the germline V gene are DFQATT and SNEGSKA (reference sequence). The CDR3, as DNA: TGCAGTGCGAGGGGGGACAGGGACGGCTACACCTTC. It is translated as CSARGDRDGYTF.

This clonotype appeared many times. The chain combines TRBV7-9 with TRBJ1-6, with 7 nucleotides matching TRBD1. The CDR3 totals 17 residues. Looked up from germline, CDR1 is SEHNR and CDR2 is FQNEAQ (reference sequence). V lost 3 bases to trimming and J lost 7 bases; unmatched junction nucleotides: 12. CDR3 protein: CASSFPGGGSKNSPLHF. The CDR3 DNA follows: TGTGCCAGCAGCTTCCCGGGAGGGGGCAGCAAGAATTCACCCCTCCACTTT.

The rearrangement joins TRBV3-1 to TRBJ1-2, with D possibly matching TRBD1 (5 bases). Trimming took off 0 bases at V and 0 bases at J, with 11 bases between the two ends. Germline V gives CDR1 LGHDT, CDR2 YNNKEL (reference sequence). The CDR3 is 16 amino acids. CDR3 in amino acids: CASSQDATGANYGYTF. CDR3 sequence (DNA): TGTGCCAGCAGCCAAGATGCGACGGGGGCTAACTATGGCTACACCTTC.

This clonotype was counted ten times or more. The chain recombines TRBV24-1 with TRBJ2-1; possible D gene TRBD2, 6 bases. There are 14 residues in the CDR3. CDR1 and CDR2 (germline): KGHDR, SFDVKD. V lost 4 bases and J 8 bases, leaving 14 bases between the germline ends. The CDR3 here is CATSDPRRGDEQFF. DNA for the CDR3: TGTGCCACCAGTGACCCGAGGCGGGGCGATGAGCAGTTCTTC.

This clonotype was detected many times. The V gene is TRBV5-1, the J gene TRBJ2-2; D is unresolved. CDR3 length: 16 amino acids. V gave up 4 bases and J gave up 8 bases, with 21 bases separating them. CDR1 and CDR2 from the germline V gene are SGHRS and YFSETQ. The CDR3, as DNA: TGCGCCAGCAGCCCGGACCCTACGAAAGACCTAGGGGAGCTGTTTTTT. It codes for CASSPDPTKDLGELFF.

This clonotype appeared many times. The chain carries TRBV4-3 and TRBJ1-6; tentative D call: TRBD1 (5 bases). The CDR3 covers 15 residues. Trimming removed 0 bases at V and 6 bases at J, with 9 bases between. From germline, CDR1 is LGHNA and CDR2 YSLEER. CDR3 loop: CASSQDLTVNSPLHF. In DNA, the CDR3 is TGCGCCAGCAGCCAAGATTTGACAGTTAATTCACCCCTCCACTTT.

This clonotype was seen many times. The chain has TRBV5-1 and TRBJ2-5; D unclear. Trimming pared 1 base from V and 7 bases from J, leaving 8 bases between. This CDR3 region has 12 residues. Looked up from germline, CDR1 is SGHRS and CDR2 is YFSETQ. The CDR3 here is CASSLTPGTQYF. For the CDR3, the DNA is TGCGCCAGCAGCTTGACTCCGGGGACCCAGTACTTC.

This clonotype showed up many times. The rearrangement uses TRBV4-3 and TRBJ1-1, with TRBD1 matching 11 bases. The CDR3 sequence is 16 residues long. The ends lost 1 base at V and 5 bases at J; junction bases unmatched: 6. Germline V lookup: CDR1 LGHNA, CDR2 YSLEER. The CDR3 loop is CASSQVSGQGATEAFF. As DNA, the CDR3 is TGCGCCAGCAGCCAAGTCTCAGGACAGGGGGCGACTGAAGCTTTCTTT.

The genes are TRBV2 and TRBJ2-3, with 10 nucleotides matching TRBD1. CDR3 length equals 14 residues. The germline V gene has CDR1 SNHLY and CDR2 FYNNEI. Germline trimming cut 6 bases from V and 6 bases from J; bases unmatched to any gene: 6. This chain's CDR3 is CASRPGQGRDTQYF. The CDR3 region has the DNA TGTGCCAGCAGGCCGGGACAGGGGAGGGATACGCAGTATTTT.